Listed below are T cell receptor beta chains from one sample, sequenced in a study of early T cells in non-severe SARS-CoV-2 infection. MiXCR, applied by TCRdb to the 5' RACE reads, yields one record per CDR3 protein. The sample consists of 90,000 to 120,000 distinct CDR3 sequences, 11% of them appearing once. The sequenced material came from whole blood. The receptors were gathered from an adult who was a healthcare worker with PCR-confirmed SARS-CoV-2 infection or an uninfected control (not recorded which). The CDR3 runs from the conserved cysteine through the conserved F or W. The D gene is left open where the match is weak. A row's size may be missing; if present it is once, few, many or a size class.

>few|TRBJ2-7|TRBV5-6|TRBD1
CASSVPGQGSEQYF
TGTGCCAGCAGCGTACCGGGACAGGGTAGCGAGCAGTACTTC
>.|TRBJ1-2|TRBV29-1|TRBD1
CSATGDYYGYTF
TGCAGCGCGACAGGGGACTACTATGGCTACACCTTC
>many|TRBJ2-7|TRBV5-1|TRBD2
CASSRTSGNYEQYF
TGCGCCAGCAGCCGGACTAGCGGGAACTACGAGCAGTACTTC
>.|TRBJ1-1|TRBV18|.
CASSQGRSSEAFF
TGTGCCAGCTCACAGGGCAGGTCGTCTGAAGCTTTCTTT
>many|TRBJ2-5|TRBV10-3|.
CAISPAGGETQYF
TGTGCCATCTCCCCGGCGGGCGGAGAGACCCAGTACTTC
>.|TRBJ2-3|TRBV6-2/TRBV6-3|TRBD2
CASSRKGVIAGVSDTQYF
TGTGCCAGCAGCCGAAAGGGAGTGATCGCGGGAGTCTCAGATACGCAGTATTTT
>many|TRBJ2-3|TRBV4-2|.
CASSHGDTQYF
TGTGCCAGCAGCCATGGGGATACGCAGTATTTT
>few|TRBJ2-5|TRBV11-1|.
CASSQRSGVETQYF
TGTGCCAGCAGCCAGAGGTCGGGAGTAGAGACCCAGTACTTC
>.|TRBJ2-7|TRBV20-1|TRBD2
CSAAGTSGTYEQYF
TGCAGTGCTGCGGGAACTAGCGGGACCTACGAGCAGTACTTC
>.|TRBJ1-1|TRBV10-2|.
CASSAVNEAFF
TGCGCCAGCAGTGCCGTGAATGAAGCTTTCTTT
>few|TRBJ2-7|TRBV27|.
CASGRFREYTYEQYF
TGTGCCAGTGGTAGGTTCAGGGAATATACCTACGAGCAGTACTTC
>many|TRBJ1-4|TRBV7-6|TRBD1
CASCRQGGTNEKLFF
TGTGCCAGCTGTCGACAGGGAGGAACTAATGAAAAACTGTTTTTT
>.|TRBJ2-1|TRBV7-2|TRBD2
CASTRGLAGADEQFF
TGTGCCAGCACCCGGGGTCTAGCGGGAGCGGATGAGCAGTTCTTC